This T cell receptor (beta chain) came from a study of shared clonotypes between healthy human individuals. Regarding the study as a whole: Richness estimates generally favored naive over memory subsets. Sequencing depth was a factor that was expected to affect clonotype sharing among donors.

It was CD45RO-negative cells, positively selected for CCR7, that made up naive CD8 cells, with terminally differentiated effector memory CD45RA+ cells excluded. To note about this clone: Its specificity is unknown.

With 2 bases removed from V and 4 bases from J, the gap between germline ends came to 23 bases. Germline assignment: CDR1 MNHNS and CDR2 SASEGT. CDR3 size: 19 residues. Libraries were prepared by immunoSEQ multiplex PCR; TCRdb keeps only in-frame clonotypes and omits some of them. This table holds approximately 2,200,000 clones, more than 85% found once. The sample was naive CD8+ T cells from PBMCs. J is TRBJ1-4 and V is TRBV6-1; possible D gene TRBD1, 6 bases. The TCR sequence derives from a man younger than 35 in good health. Some clones in this sample may be carry-over from other donors' samples. The CDR3 loop is CASSEFLSGRGSYNEKLFF. Written as DNA, the CDR3 is TGTGCCAGCAGTGAATTCTTGTCCGGCAGGGGAAGTTATAATGAAAAACTGTTTTTT.